This T cell receptor beta chain was recorded in a study of technical replicates of blood from several donors. Assay: immunoSEQ multiplex PCR; the TCRdb copy retains only in-frame clones and omits some. The data contain some 80,000 clones, 81% of them singletons. Germline values: CDR1 SGHTA, CDR2 FQGNSA. This CDR3 has 15 amino acids. With regard to this clone: At one end, the junction sequence differs from germline, possibly due to a read error.

Specimen: PBMCs. The receptor's source is a human donor in good health. Some clones in this sample may be carry-over from other donors' samples. J is TRBJ2-4 and V is TRBV7-2; 13 positions agree with TRBD2. The DNA of the CDR3 is TGTGCCAGCAGCTTCACCGGGACTAGCGGGATAAACTCGGACTTC. Protein: CASSFTGTSGINSDF.